The sequence of this T cell receptor beta chain was determined in a study of blood T cell repertoires in COVID-19. Study details: Sites across the United States, Italy and Spain contributed samples from acute and convalescent COVID-19.

TCRdb's table, derived via immunoSEQ multiplex PCR, lists solely in-frame clones and lacks some. This sample has more than 200,000 clones, with approximately 84% found just once. The CDR3 length is 15 residues. The trim removed 4 bases at V and 4 bases at J, leaving 6 bases unmatched. The germline gives CDR1 SGHTS, CDR2 YDEGEE. Membership in each cohort depended on participant-reported clinical history. The sequence was obtained from a man in his forties or fifties who had recovered from COVID-19. This sequence joins TRBV5-8 and TRBJ1-4; 8 bases match TRBD1. The source material was PBMCs or T cells enriched from blood (not recorded which). The CDR3 sequence: CASSPGTGFNEKLFF. Written as DNA, the CDR3 is TGTGCCAGCAGCCCTGGGACAGGCTTTAATGAAAAACTGTTTTTT.